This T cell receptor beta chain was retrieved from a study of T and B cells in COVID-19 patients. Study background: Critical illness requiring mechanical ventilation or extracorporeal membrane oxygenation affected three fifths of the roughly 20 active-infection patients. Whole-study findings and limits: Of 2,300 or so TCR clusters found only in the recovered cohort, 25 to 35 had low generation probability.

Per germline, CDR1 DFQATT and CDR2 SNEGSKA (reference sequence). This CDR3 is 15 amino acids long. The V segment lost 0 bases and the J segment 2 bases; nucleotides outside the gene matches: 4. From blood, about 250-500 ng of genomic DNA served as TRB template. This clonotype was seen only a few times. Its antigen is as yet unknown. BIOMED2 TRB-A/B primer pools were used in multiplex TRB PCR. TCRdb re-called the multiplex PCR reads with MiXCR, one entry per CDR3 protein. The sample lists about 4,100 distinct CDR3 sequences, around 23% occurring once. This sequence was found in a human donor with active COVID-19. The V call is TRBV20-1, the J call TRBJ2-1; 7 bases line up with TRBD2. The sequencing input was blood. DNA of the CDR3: TGCAGTGCTAGAGATGGGGGACTAACCTACAATGAGCAGTTCTTC. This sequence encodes CSARDGGLTYNEQFF.